Reported below is one T cell receptor (beta chain). Its matching antigen is unknown. At one of its ends the junction is not consistent with the germline gene, which may arise from a read error. TCRdb's table, derived via immunoSEQ multiplex PCR, lists solely in-frame clones and lacks some. The sample has more than 200,000 clones, around 70% seen once. About 2 micrograms of genomic DNA, which was extracted from cryopreserved PBMCs, served as the material used for the TCR beta libraries. This sample was included in a study of cytotoxic CD8 clonotypes in ibrutinib-treated CLL. General study findings and limits: Baseline levels were approached again at progression, after clonality had risen at ibrutinib response. On treatment, the uncommon public clonotypes contracted or remained stable.

The CDR3 has 9 residues. CDR1 is DFQATT and CDR2 is SNEGSKA in the germline V gene (reference sequence). The source is a human donor with chronic lymphocytic leukemia. Sequencing was performed on PBMCs, taken after 24 months of ibrutinib treatment. This chain connects TRBV20-1 to TRBJ1-2; D unresolved. The CDR3 loop is CRVPDGSTF. CDR3 nucleotides: TGCAGGGTCCCAGACGGCTCCACCTTC.